The 5 T cell receptor beta chains below all came from one sample that was sequenced in a study of neurological immune-mediated disorders. From the 5' RACE reads, TCRdb called clonotypes with MiXCR, one entry per CDR3 protein. The data show 28,000 or so distinct CDR3 sequences, more than 14% seen once. What was sequenced was PBMCs. Receptor source: a man in his sixties or seventies in good health.

By its share, this clonotype is medium-sized. The chain is built from TRBV7-2 and TRBJ2-5, with D unclear. The germline gives CDR1 SGHTA, CDR2 FQGNSA. The CDR3 sequence is 12 residues long. V was cut by 4 bases and J by 4 bases, with 7 bases left in between. The CDR3 nucleotides are TGTGCCAGCAGCTCTGGAAGAGAGACCCAGTACTTC. This sequence encodes CASSSGRETQYF.

This clonotype was recorded many times. The chain employs TRBV6-5 and TRBJ1-1; possibly TRBD1 for D (5 bases). The V and J ends lost 1 base and 1 base respectively, with 13 bases between them. The CDR3 extends over 16 amino acids. Germline CDR1 and CDR2: MNHEY and SVGAGI. The CDR3 sequence: CASSYFRTKGNTEAFF. DNA for the CDR3: TGTGCCAGCAGTTACTTCAGGACAAAGGGGAACACTGAAGCTTTCTTT.

This clonotype was counted ten times or more. CDR3 bases: TGTGCCAGCAGCACCAATGCGGGGCTCTACGAGCAGTACTTC. It yields the protein CASSTNAGLYEQYF. This rearrangement joins TRBV7-2 to TRBJ2-7; tentatively, D is TRBD2 (6 bases). The length of the CDR3 is 14 residues. V shed 5 bases and J shed 3 bases, with 14 bases lying between them. The germline gives CDR1 SGHTA, CDR2 FQGNSA.

This clonotype was detected ten times or more. The DNA of the CDR3 is TGCAGCGTAGCGGGACTAGCCGGTCAAGAGACCCAGTACTTC. Amino acids: CSVAGLAGQETQYF. The chain has TRBV29-1 and TRBJ2-5; 9 bases are a match to TRBD2. The CDR3 covers 14 residues. V trimming: 6 bases; J trimming: 2 bases; junction bases outside the gene matches: 7. Germline values: CDR1 SQVTM, CDR2 ANQGSEA.

This clonotype occurred many times. V is TRBV20-1 and J is TRBJ2-1; D possibly corresponds to TRBD1 (7 bases). The ends were cut back, 4 bases at V and 5 bases at J, with 15 bases in the middle. CDR1 DFQATT and CDR2 SNEGSKA come from the germline V gene (reference sequence). This CDR3 has 14 amino acids. CDR3 bases: TGCAGTGCTACTAGGACAGGAGGGGACAATGAGCAGTTCTTC. This sequence encodes CSATRTGGDNEQFF.